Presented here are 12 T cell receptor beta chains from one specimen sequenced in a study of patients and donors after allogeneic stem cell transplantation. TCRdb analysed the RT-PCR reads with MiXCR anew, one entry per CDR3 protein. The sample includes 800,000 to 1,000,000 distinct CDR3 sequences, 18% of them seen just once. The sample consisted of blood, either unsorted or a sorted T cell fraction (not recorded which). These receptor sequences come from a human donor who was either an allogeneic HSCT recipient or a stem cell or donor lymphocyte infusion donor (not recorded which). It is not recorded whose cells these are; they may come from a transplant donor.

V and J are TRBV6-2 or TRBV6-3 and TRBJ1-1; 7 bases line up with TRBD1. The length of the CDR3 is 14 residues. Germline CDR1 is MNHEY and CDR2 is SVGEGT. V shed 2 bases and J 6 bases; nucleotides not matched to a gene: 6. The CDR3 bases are TGTGCCAGCAGTTACGGGACAGCGACCGCTGAAGCTTTCTTT. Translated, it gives CASSYGTATAEAFF.

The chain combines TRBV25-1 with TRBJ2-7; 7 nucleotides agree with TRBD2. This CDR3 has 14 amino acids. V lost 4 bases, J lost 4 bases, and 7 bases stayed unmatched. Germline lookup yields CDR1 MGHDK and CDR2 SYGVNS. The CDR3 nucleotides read TGTGCCAGCAGTGGGCGGGGGACTAAATACGAGCAGTACTTC. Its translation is CASSGRGTKYEQYF.

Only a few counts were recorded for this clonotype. In DNA form, the CDR3 reads TGTGCCAGCAGCCAACGGGGTTTCGGACATACGCAGTTCTTC. Amino acids: CASSQRGFGHTQFF. This chain uses TRBV11-2 with TRBJ2-1; D may be TRBD1 or TRBD2 (5 bases each). V gave up 5 bases and J gave up 12 bases, with 20 bases separating them. CDR1 is SGHAT and CDR2 is FQNNGV in the germline V gene. CDR3 length: 14 amino acids.

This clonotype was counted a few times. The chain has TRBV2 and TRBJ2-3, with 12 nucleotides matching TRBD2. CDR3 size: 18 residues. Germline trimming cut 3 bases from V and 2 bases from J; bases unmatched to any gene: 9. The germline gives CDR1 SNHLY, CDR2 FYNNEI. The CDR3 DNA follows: TGTGCCAGCAGTGAGGTTCGTCTAGCGGGGGGGTCCACAGATACGCAGTATTTT. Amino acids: CASSEVRLAGGSTDTQYF. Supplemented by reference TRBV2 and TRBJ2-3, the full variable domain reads EPEVTQTPSHQVTQMGQEVILRCVPISNHLYFYWYRQILGQKVEFLVSFYNNEISEKSEIFDDQFSVERPDGSNFTLKIRSTKLEDSAMYFCASSEVRLAGGSTDTQYFGPGTRLTVL.

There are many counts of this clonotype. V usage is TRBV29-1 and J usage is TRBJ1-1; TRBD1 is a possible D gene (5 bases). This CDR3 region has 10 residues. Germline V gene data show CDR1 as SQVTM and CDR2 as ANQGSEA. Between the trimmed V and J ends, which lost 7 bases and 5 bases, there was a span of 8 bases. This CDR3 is CSARQTEAFF. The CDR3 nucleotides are TGCAGCGCGAGACAGACTGAAGCTTTCTTT. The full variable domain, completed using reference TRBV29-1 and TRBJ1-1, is SAVISQKPSRDICQRGTSLTIQCQVDSQVTMMFWYRQQPGQSLTLIATANQGSEATYESGFVIDKFPISRPNLTFSTLTVSNMSPEDSSIYLCSARQTEAFFGQGTRLTVV.

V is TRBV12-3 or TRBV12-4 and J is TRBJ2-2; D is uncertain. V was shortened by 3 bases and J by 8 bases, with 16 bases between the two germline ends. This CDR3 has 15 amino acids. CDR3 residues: CASSLFLAAWGELFF. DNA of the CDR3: TGTGCCAGCAGTTTGTTTTTAGCCGCTTGGGGGGAGCTGTTTTTT.

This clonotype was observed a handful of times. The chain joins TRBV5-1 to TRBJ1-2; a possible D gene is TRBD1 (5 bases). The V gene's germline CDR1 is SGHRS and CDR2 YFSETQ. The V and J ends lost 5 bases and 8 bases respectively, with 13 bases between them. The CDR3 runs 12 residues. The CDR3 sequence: CASSWDRTGYTF. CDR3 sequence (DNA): TGCGCCAGCAGTTGGGACCGGACGGGCTACACCTTC.

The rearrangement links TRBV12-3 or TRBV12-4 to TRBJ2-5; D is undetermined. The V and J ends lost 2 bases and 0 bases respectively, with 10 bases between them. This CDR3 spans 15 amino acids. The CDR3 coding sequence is TGTGCCAGCAGTTTAACCCAGACGTACCAAGAGACCCAGTACTTC. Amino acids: CASSLTQTYQETQYF.

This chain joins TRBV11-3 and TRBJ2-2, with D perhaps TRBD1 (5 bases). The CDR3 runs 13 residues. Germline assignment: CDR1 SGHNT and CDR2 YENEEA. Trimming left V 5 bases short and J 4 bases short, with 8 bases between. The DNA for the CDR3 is TGTGCCAGCAGCCCCGACAGCACCGGGGAGCTGTTTTTT. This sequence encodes CASSPDSTGELFF.

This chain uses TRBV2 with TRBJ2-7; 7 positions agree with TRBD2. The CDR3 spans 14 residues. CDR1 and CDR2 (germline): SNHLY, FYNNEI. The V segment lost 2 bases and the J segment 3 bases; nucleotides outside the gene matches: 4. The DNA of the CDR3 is TGTGCCAGCAGTGAATGGGAGGGACTCTACGAGCAGTACTTC. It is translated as CASSEWEGLYEQYF.

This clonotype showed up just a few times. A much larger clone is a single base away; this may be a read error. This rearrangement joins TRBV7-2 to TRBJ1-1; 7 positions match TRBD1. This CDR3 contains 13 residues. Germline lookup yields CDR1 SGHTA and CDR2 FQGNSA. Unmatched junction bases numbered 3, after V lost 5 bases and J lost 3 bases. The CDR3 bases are TGTGCCAGCAGCCCGGGACAGTACACTGAAGCTTTCTTT. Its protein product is CASSPGQYTEAFF.

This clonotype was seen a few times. For the CDR3, the DNA is TGTGCCACCACGACACTAGCGGGCTCCTACAATGAGCAGTTCTTC. Its translation: CATTTLAGSYNEQFF. The chain links TRBV24-1 to TRBJ2-1; 9 bases align to TRBD2. There are 15 residues in the CDR3. Germline CDR1 KGHDR, CDR2 SFDVKD. The J segment lost 0 bases and the V segment lost 8 bases, leaving 4 bases of the junction unmatched.